The rows below give T cell receptor beta chains drawn from one sample of a study of identical twins. TCRdb re-called the 5' RACE reads with MiXCR, one entry per CDR3 protein. The sample has hundreds of thousands of distinct CDR3 sequences; around 6.1% are singletons. The sequenced sample consisted of naive T cells sorted from blood. These receptors originate from a man in his late teens or twenties in good health. CDR3s include the opening cysteine and the closing phenylalanine or tryptophan. The D gene is left open where the match is weak. Some rows mark clone size as missing; the rest say once, few, many or name a class of expanded clone.

length: 13; V: TRBV7-2; J: TRBJ2-2; D: -; size: -; DNA: TGTGCCAGCAGCTTAGTTCCGGCCGGGGAGCTGTTTTTT; CDR3: CASSLVPAGELFF
length: 13; V: TRBV4-2; J: TRBJ2-7; D: -; size: -; DNA: TGTGCCAGCAGCCAAGATGGGCTAGCCGAGCAGTACTTC; CDR3: CASSQDGLAEQYF
length: 15; V: TRBV20-1; J: TRBJ1-1; D: -; size: many; DNA: TGCAGTGCTAGAGGTTCGGCAGGGAAAAGCACTGAAGCTTTCTTT; CDR3: CSARGSAGKSTEAFF
length: 19; V: TRBV20-1; J: TRBJ2-1; D: TRBD2; size: -; DNA: TGCAGTGCTAGAGATAGGGGCGGACTAGCGGGAGGGCGATTAAATGAGCAGTTCTTC; CDR3: CSARDRGGLAGGRLNEQFF
length: 17; V: TRBV28; J: TRBJ2-3; D: -; size: few; DNA: TGTGCCAGCAGCCGGACCCGGACCGCCATCATTACAGATACGCAGTATTTT; CDR3: CASSRTRTAIITDTQYF
length: 15; V: TRBV2; J: TRBJ2-3; D: TRBD1; size: -; DNA: TGTGCCAGCACTGGCTGGGACAGGGGGACAGATACGCAGTATTTT; CDR3: CASTGWDRGTDTQYF
length: 14; V: TRBV12-3/TRBV12-4; J: TRBJ1-6; D: -; size: many; DNA: TGTGCCAGCAGTCAGGGATCCAGTAGTTCACCCCTCCACTTT; CDR3: CASSQGSSSSPLHF
length: 16; V: TRBV7-8; J: TRBJ2-2; D: -; size: few; DNA: TGTGCCAGCAGCCCCCTCGTGAAGGAGAGCACCGGGGAGCTGTTTTTT; CDR3: CASSPLVKESTGELFF
length: 15; V: TRBV12-3/TRBV12-4; J: TRBJ1-2; D: -; size: -; DNA: TGTGCCAGCAGCCCCAGGCGGCAGCCTAACTATGGCTACACCTTC; CDR3: CASSPRRQPNYGYTF
length: 12; V: TRBV10-2; J: TRBJ2-2; D: -; size: -; DNA: TGCGCCAGCAGACTACCCACCGGGGAGCTGTTTTTT; CDR3: CASRLPTGELFF
length: 14; V: TRBV12-3/TRBV12-4; J: TRBJ2-2; D: -; size: few; DNA: TGTGCCAGCAGTTTAGAAGGGGTCCCCAGGGAGCTGTTTTTT; CDR3: CASSLEGVPRELFF
length: 12; V: TRBV15; J: TRBJ1-2; D: -; size: many; DNA: TGTGCCACCAGCATCGGGACTTCTGGCTACACCTTC; CDR3: CATSIGTSGYTF
length: 14; V: TRBV5-1; J: TRBJ1-1; D: TRBD1; size: many; DNA: TGCGCCAGCAGCTTCGGACAGGGAGACACTGAAGCTTTCTTT; CDR3: CASSFGQGDTEAFF
length: 14; V: TRBV11-1; J: TRBJ2-1; D: TRBD2; size: few; DNA: TGTGCCAGCAGCGCGGGGACTAACTACAATGAGCAGTTCTTC; CDR3: CASSAGTNYNEQFF
length: 16; V: TRBV5-1; J: TRBJ2-6; D: -; size: few; DNA: TGCGCCAGCAGCGTGGGGACGGACTCTGGGGCCAACGTCCTGACTTTC; CDR3: CASSVGTDSGANVLTF
length: 17; V: TRBV6-5; J: TRBJ2-1; D: TRBD2; size: few; DNA: TGTGCCAGCAGTTACTTGAGACTAGCGGGAGGGCCGGGTGAGCAGTTCTTC; CDR3: CASSYLRLAGGPGEQFF
length: 15; V: TRBV28; J: TRBJ1-6; D: TRBD1; size: many; DNA: TGTGCCAGCAGTTCCGCGGGACAGGGTAATTCACCCCTCCACTTT; CDR3: CASSSAGQGNSPLHF
length: 17; V: TRBV6-1; J: TRBJ2-4; D: -; size: few; DNA: TGTGCCAGCAGCCTCAGGGTCCCCGGGGCTGCCAAAAACATTCAGTACTTC; CDR3: CASSLRVPGAAKNIQYF
length: 15; V: TRBV5-1; J: TRBJ2-6; D: -; size: many; DNA: TGCGCCAGCAGCTTGGAGTGGACTGGGGCCAACGTCCTGACTTTC; CDR3: CASSLEWTGANVLTF
length: 17; V: TRBV5-1; J: TRBJ2-1; D: TRBD2; size: -; DNA: TGCGCCAGCAGCACTAGCTCGGGACTAGCGGGAGACAATGAGCAGTTCTTC; CDR3: CASSTSSGLAGDNEQFF
length: 12; V: TRBV27; J: TRBJ1-1; D: -; size: few; DNA: TGTGCCAGCAGCACTGGGTTCACTGAAGCTTTCTTT; CDR3: CASSTGFTEAFF
length: 16; V: TRBV5-1; J: TRBJ2-1; D: TRBD2; size: few; DNA: TGCGCCAGCAGCCCCTTCACTAGCGGGAGACGCAATGAGCAGTTCTTC; CDR3: CASSPFTSGRRNEQFF
length: 15; V: TRBV7-2; J: TRBJ1-4; D: -; size: -; DNA: TGTGCCAGCAGCTTACTGGGGCCGAATAATGAAAAACTGTTTTTT; CDR3: CASSLLGPNNEKLFF